This entry lists 2 T cell receptor beta chains sequenced from one sample in a study of response to subunit inactivated influenza vaccine. Using its own MiXCR run on the RT-PCR reads, TCRdb lists one record per CDR3 protein. Of about 240,000 distinct CDR3 sequences listed, 12% are singletons. This sample comprised non-naive T cells sorted from PBMCs, obtained around 14 days before vaccination. The receptor source for this set is a man aged 45-65 years who received an inactivated influenza vaccine.

This clonotype appeared many times. The rearrangement links TRBV14 to TRBJ2-1; D perhaps matches TRBD1 (6 bases). V was pared by 2 bases and J by 4 bases, with 15 bases between. The germline gives CDR1 SGHDN, CDR2 FVKESK. The CDR3 contains 16 residues. CDR3 protein: CASSQNTGTTYNEQFF. The DNA of the CDR3 is TGTGCCAGCAGCCAAAATACCGGGACAACTTACAATGAGCAGTTCTTC.

This clonotype has just a few counts. The CDR3 here is CASKAGGSSSYEQYF. CDR3 DNA: TGTGCCAGCAAAGCGGGGGGGTCTAGCTCCTACGAGCAGTACTTC. The V call is TRBV28, the J call TRBJ2-7, with TRBD2 matching 10 bases. Germline CDR1 MDHEN, CDR2 SYDVKM. This CDR3 spans 15 amino acids. The V gene end was trimmed by 7 bases and the J gene end by 0 bases; junction bases not matched to a gene: 6.